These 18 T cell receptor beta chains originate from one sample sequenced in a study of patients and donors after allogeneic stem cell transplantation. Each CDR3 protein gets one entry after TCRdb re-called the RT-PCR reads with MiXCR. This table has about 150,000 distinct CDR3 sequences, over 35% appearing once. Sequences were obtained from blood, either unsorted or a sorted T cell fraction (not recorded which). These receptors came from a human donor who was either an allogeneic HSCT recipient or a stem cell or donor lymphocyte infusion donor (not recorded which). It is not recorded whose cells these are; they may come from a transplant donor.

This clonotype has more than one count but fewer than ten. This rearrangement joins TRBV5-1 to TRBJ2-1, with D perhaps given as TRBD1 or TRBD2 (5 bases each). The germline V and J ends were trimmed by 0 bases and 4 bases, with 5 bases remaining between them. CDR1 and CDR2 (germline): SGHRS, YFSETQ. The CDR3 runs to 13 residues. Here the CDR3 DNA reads TGCGCCAGCAGCTTGGGGGGGTACAATGAGCAGTTCTTC. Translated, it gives CASSLGGYNEQFF.

The CDR3 reads CASSFNPETENEQFF. In DNA form, the CDR3 reads TGCGCCAGCAGCTTCAACCCGGAGACAGAAAATGAGCAGTTCTTC. The rearrangement uses TRBV5-1 and TRBJ2-1; a weak D match, TRBD1 (5 bases). The CDR3 extends over 15 amino acids. Looked up from germline, CDR1 is SGHRS and CDR2 is YFSETQ. V was pared by 2 bases and J by 7 bases, with 16 bases between. Combining the CDR3 with reference TRBV5-1 and TRBJ2-1 gives the whole variable domain KAGVTQTPRYLIKTRGQQVTLSCSPISGHRSVSWYQQTPGQGLQFLFEYFSETQRNKGNFPGRFSGRQFSNSRSEMNVSTLELGDSALYLCASSFNPETENEQFFGPGTRLTVL.

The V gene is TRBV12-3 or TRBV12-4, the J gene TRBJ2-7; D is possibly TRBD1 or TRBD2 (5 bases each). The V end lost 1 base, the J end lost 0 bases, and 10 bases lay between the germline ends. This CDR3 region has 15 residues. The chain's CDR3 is CASSLGAGSSYEQYV. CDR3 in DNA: TGTGCCAGCAGTTTAGGGGCAGGGAGCTCCTACGAGCAGTACGTC.

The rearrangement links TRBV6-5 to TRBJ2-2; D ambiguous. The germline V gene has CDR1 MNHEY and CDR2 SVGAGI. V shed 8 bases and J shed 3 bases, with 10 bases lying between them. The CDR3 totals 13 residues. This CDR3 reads CASRIGYTGELFF. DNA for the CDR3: TGTGCCAGCCGAATCGGATACACCGGGGAGCTGTTTTTT.

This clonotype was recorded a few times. The CDR3 coding sequence is TGTGCCAGCTCTACGGCCTTTGGCTATGGCTACACCTTC. Amino acids: CASSTAFGYGYTF. V is TRBV28 and J is TRBJ1-2; D unresolved. V was trimmed by 8 bases and J by 4 bases, leaving 14 bases between them. CDR1 MDHEN and CDR2 SYDVKM come from the germline V gene. This CDR3 is 13 amino acids long.

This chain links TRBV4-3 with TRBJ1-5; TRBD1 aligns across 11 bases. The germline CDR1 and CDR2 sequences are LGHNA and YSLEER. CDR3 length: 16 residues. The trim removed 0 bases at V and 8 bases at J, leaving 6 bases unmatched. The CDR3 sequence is CASSQDEWDRGEPQHF. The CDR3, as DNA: TGCGCCAGCAGCCAAGATGAGTGGGACAGGGGGGAGCCCCAGCATTTT.

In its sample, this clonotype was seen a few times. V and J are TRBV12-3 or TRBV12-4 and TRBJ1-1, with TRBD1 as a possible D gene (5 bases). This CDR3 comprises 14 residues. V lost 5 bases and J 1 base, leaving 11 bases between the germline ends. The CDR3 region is CASSPGAANTEAFF. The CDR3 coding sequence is TGTGCCAGCAGTCCCGGGGCCGCGAACACTGAAGCTTTCTTT.

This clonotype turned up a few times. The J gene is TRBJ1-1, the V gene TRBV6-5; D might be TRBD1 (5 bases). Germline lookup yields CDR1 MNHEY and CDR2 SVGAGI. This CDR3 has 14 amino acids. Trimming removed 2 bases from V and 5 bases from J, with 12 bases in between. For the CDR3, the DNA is TGTGCCAGCAGTTACGGGATAAGGGGAACTGAAGCTTTCTTT. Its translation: CASSYGIRGTEAFF.

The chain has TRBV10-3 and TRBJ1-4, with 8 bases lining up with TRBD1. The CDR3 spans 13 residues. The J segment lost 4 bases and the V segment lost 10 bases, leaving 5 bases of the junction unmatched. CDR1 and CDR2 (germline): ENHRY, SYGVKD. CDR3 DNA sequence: TGTGCCACCAACGACAGGGGTAATGAAAAACTGTTTTTT. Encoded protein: CATNDRGNEKLFF.

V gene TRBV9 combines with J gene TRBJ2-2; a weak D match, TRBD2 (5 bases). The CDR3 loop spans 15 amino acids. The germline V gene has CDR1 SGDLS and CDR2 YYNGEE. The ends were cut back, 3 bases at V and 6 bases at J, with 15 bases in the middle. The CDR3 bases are TGTGCCAGCAGCGCCACGAATAGCGAGTCCGGGGAGCTGTTTTTT. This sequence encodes CASSATNSESGELFF.

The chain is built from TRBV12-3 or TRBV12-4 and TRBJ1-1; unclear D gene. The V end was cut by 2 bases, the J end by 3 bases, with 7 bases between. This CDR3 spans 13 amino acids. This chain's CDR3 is CASSLTDYTEAFF. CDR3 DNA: TGTGCCAGCAGTTTAACAGATTACACTGAAGCTTTCTTT.

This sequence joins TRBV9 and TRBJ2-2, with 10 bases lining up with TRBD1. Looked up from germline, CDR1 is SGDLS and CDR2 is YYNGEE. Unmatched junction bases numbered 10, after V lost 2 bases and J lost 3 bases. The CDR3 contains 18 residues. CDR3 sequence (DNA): TGTGCCAGCAGCGTGGACAGACAGGGGGCGCGGGACACCGGGGAGCTGTTTTTT. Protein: CASSVDRQGARDTGELFF. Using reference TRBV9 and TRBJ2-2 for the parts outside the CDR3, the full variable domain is DSGVTQTPKHLITATGQRVTLRCSPRSGDLSVYWYQQSLDQGLQFLIQYYNGEERAKGNILERFSAQQFPDLHSELNLSSLELGDSALYFCASSVDRQGARDTGELFFGEGSRLTVL.

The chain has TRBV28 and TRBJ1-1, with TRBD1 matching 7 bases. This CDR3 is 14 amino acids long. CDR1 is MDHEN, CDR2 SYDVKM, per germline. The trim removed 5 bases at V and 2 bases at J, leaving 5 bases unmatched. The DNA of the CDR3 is TGTGCCAGCAGTACAGGGGCGGAAAACACTGAAGCTTTCTTT. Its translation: CASSTGAENTEAFF.

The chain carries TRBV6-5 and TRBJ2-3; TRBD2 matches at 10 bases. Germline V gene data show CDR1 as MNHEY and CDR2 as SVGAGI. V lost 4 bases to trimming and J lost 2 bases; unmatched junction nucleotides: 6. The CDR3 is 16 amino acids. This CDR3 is CASSSLLAGYTDTQYF. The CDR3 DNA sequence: TGTGCCAGCAGTTCCCTACTAGCGGGGTACACAGATACGCAGTATTTT.

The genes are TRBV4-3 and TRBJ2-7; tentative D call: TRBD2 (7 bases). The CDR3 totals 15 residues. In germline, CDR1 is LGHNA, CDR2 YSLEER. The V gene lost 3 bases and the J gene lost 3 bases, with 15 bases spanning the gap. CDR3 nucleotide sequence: TGCGCCAGCAGCCACTCGGGGGGCGGCTTCTACGAGCAGTACTTC. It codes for CASSHSGGGFYEQYF.

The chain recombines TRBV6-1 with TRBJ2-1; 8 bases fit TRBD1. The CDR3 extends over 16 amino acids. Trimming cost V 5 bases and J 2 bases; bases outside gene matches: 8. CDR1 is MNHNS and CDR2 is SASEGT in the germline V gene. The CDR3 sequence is CASSPRTGRTYNEQFF. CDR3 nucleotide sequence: TGTGCCAGCAGTCCTCGGACAGGGAGGACCTACAATGAGCAGTTCTTC.

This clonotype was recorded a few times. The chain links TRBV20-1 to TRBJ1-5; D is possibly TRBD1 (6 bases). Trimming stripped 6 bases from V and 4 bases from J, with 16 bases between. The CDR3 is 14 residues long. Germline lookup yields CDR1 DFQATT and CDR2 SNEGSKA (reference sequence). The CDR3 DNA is TGCAGTGCAACCCGGGACATTCAAAATCAGCCCCAGCATTTT. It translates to CSATRDIQNQPQHF.

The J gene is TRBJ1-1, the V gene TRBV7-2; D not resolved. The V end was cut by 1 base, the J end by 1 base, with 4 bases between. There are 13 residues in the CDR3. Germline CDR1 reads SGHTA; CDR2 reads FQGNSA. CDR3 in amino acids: CASSLEANTEAFF. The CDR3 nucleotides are TGTGCCAGCAGCTTAGAGGCGAACACTGAAGCTTTCTTT. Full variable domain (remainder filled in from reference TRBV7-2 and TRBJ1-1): GAGVSQSPSNKVTEKGKDVELRCDPISGHTALYWYRQSLGQGLEFLIYFQGNSAPDKSGLPSDRFSAERTGGSVSTLTIQRTQQEDSAVYLCASSLEANTEAFFGQGTRLTVV.